These 16 T cell receptor beta chains originate from one sample sequenced in a study of blood T cell repertoires in COVID-19. Clones were read by immunoSEQ multiplex PCR, and TCRdb kept only the in-frame ones, dropping some. The sample records about 44,000 clones, approximately 77% being singletons. Sequencing was done on a sample of peripheral blood. These receptors were taken from a woman in her sixties or seventies with acute or convalescent COVID-19.

The chain employs TRBV19 and TRBJ2-7; 9 bases agree with TRBD1. Germline trimming cut 7 bases from V and 4 bases from J; bases unmatched to any gene: 8. There are 14 residues in the CDR3. CDR1 and CDR2 from the germline V gene are LNHDA and SQIVND (reference sequence). The CDR3 DNA is TGTGCCAGTAAGGAGACAGGGGGATCATACGAGCAGTACTTC. This sequence encodes CASKETGGSYEQYF.

The rearrangement joins TRBV5-5 to TRBJ1-1; 8 nucleotides match TRBD1. J was trimmed by 1 base and V by 4 bases; bases with no gene match: 9. CDR3 length: 16 amino acids. In germline, CDR1 is SGHKS, CDR2 YYEKEE (reference sequence). The CDR3, as DNA: TGTGCCAGCAGCCCAGAAACAGGGACAGGGAACACTGAAGCTTTCTTT. Translating it yields CASSPETGTGNTEAFF.

The rearrangement joins TRBV3-1 (or the pseudogene TRBV3-2) to TRBJ1-6; TRBD1 is a possible D gene (6 bases). Germline loops: CDR1 LGHDT, CDR2 YNNKEL (reference sequence). The V end was cut by 5 bases, the J end by 9 bases, with 14 bases between. The CDR3 extends over 14 amino acids. CDR3 region: CASSSGGGISPLHF. For the CDR3, the DNA is TGTGCCAGCAGCTCGGGGGGGGGCATTTCACCCCTCCACTTT.

J is TRBJ2-7 and V is TRBV4-1, with TRBD1 matching over 9 bases. With 2 bases clipped from V and 0 bases from J, the junction kept 8 bases outside the gene matches. This CDR3 region has 17 residues. Germline V gene data show CDR1 as MGHRA and CDR2 as YSYEKL. CDR3 sequence reads: CASSQTPTGGRSYEQYF. CDR3 in DNA: TGCGCCAGCAGCCAAACCCCGACAGGGGGGCGCTCCTACGAGCAGTACTTC.

CDR3 sequence (DNA): TGTGCCAGCAGTCCCCCCAAACTCTATGGCTACACCTTC. This translates into CASSPPKLYGYTF. The rearrangement links TRBV28 to TRBJ1-2; D is undetermined. The CDR3 spans 13 residues. V was cut by 5 bases and J by 4 bases, with 11 bases left in between. Germline V gene lookup returns CDR1 MDHEN and CDR2 SYDVKM.

The chain employs TRBV29-1 and TRBJ1-3; D possibly corresponds to TRBD1 (6 bases). The V gene lost 4 bases and the J gene lost 0 bases, with 10 bases spanning the gap. The CDR3 consists of 14 residues. CDR1 SQVTM and CDR2 ANQGSEA come from the germline V gene. In DNA, the CDR3 is TGCAGCGTTGCAGGGGCGGGCTCTGGAAACACCATATATTTT. This translates into CSVAGAGSGNTIYF.

V gene TRBV5-3 combines with J gene TRBJ1-2; the D is unclear. TRBV5-3 is recorded as an ORF, its role being uncertain. CDR3 length: 13 amino acids. V was clipped by 3 bases and J by 2 bases, with 8 bases between them. Here the CDR3 reads CARSSGLNYGYTF. The CDR3 region has the DNA TGTGCCAGAAGCTCTGGACTGAACTATGGCTACACCTTC.

The rearrangement uses TRBV7-2 and TRBJ2-1; a weak D match, TRBD2 (6 bases). The germline V gene encodes CDR1 SGHTA and CDR2 FQGNSA. The CDR3 runs 16 residues. Trimming left V 1 base short and J 0 bases short, with 10 bases between. The DNA for the CDR3 is TGTGCCAGCAGCTTAGACGTCGGGAGCTCCTACAATGAGCAGTTCTTC. This sequence encodes CASSLDVGSSYNEQFF. Looking up the rest from reference TRBV7-2 and TRBJ2-1 gives the full variable domain: GAGVSQSPSNKVTEKGKDVELRCDPISGHTALYWYRQSLGQGLEFLIYFQGNSAPDKSGLPSDRFSAERTGGSVSTLTIQRTQQEDSAVYLCASSLDVGSSYNEQFFGPGTRLTVL.

This chain joins TRBV5-1 and TRBJ1-2; D is unresolved. V lost 2 bases to trimming and J lost 4 bases, with 9 bases between them. This CDR3 region has 13 residues. Per germline, CDR1 SGHRS and CDR2 YFSETQ. The CDR3 protein is CASSFDGSYGYTF. DNA of the CDR3: TGCGCCAGCAGCTTCGACGGGTCCTATGGCTACACCTTC.

In its sample, this clone was seen a few times. The chain is built from TRBV6-5 and TRBJ2-1, with 10 bases aligning to TRBD2. This CDR3 spans 15 amino acids. Unmatched junction bases numbered 8, after V lost 8 bases and J lost 4 bases. CDR1 is MNHEY and CDR2 is SVGAGI in the germline V gene. The CDR3 region has the DNA TGTGCCAGCCAGGGACTAGCGCCGGGGTACAATGAGCAGTTCTTC. It yields the protein CASQGLAPGYNEQFF.

The CDR3 loop is CASSLRGEDTIYF. CDR3 sequence (DNA): TGTGCCAGCAGCCTTCGGGGGGAGGACACCATATATTTT. The J gene is TRBJ1-3, the V gene TRBV3-1 (or the pseudogene TRBV3-2); tentatively, D is TRBD1 (5 bases). The length of the CDR3 is 13 residues. V was shortened by 4 bases and J by 8 bases, with 12 bases between the two germline ends. The germline V gene has CDR1 LGHDT and CDR2 YNNKEL (reference sequence).

The chain joins TRBV5-8 to TRBJ1-4; D possibly corresponds to TRBD1 (6 bases). This CDR3 region has 15 residues. CDR1 and CDR2 (germline): SGHTS, YDEGEE. The ends were cut back, 3 bases at V and 5 bases at J, with 14 bases in the middle. CDR3 residues: CASSSRTARNEKLFF. DNA of the CDR3: TGTGCCAGCAGCTCGAGGACAGCGAGAAATGAAAAACTGTTTTTT.

The CDR3 sequence is CASSAIYEQYF. The CDR3 DNA follows: TGTGCCAGCAGCGCTATCTACGAGCAGTACTTC. This chain uses TRBV7-2 with TRBJ2-7; D unclear. Germline CDR1 and CDR2: SGHTA and FQGNSA. The CDR3 sequence is 11 residues long. The ends were cut back, 5 bases at V and 3 bases at J, with 5 bases in the middle. The full variable domain, its missing parts supplied by reference TRBV7-2 and TRBJ2-7, is GAGVSQSPSNKVTEKGKDVELRCDPISGHTALYWYRQSLGQGLEFLIYFQGNSAPDKSGLPSDRFSAERTGGSVSTLTIQRTQQEDSAVYLCASSAIYEQYFGPGTRLTVT.

The rearrangement joins TRBV7-2 to TRBJ1-2, with 9 bases identical to TRBD1. After removal of 0 bases from V and 4 bases from J, the junction contained 3 bases not matched to a gene. The CDR3 loop spans 15 amino acids. Germline lookup yields CDR1 SGHTA and CDR2 FQGNSA. DNA of the CDR3: TGTGCCAGCAGCTTAGCAGGGGACAGGGCCTATGGCTACACCTTC. It yields the protein CASSLAGDRAYGYTF.

The chain is built from TRBV6-2 or TRBV6-3 and TRBJ2-7; TRBD1 matches 11 bases. From germline, CDR1 is MNHEY and CDR2 SVGEGT. With V trimmed by 2 bases and J by 3 bases, 3 bases remained unmatched. The CDR3 contains 15 residues. The CDR3 sequence: CASSYPGTGGYEQYF. The CDR3 nucleotides read TGTGCCAGCAGTTACCCCGGGACAGGGGGCTACGAGCAGTACTTC.

This clone was counted once. The rearrangement links TRBV7-9 to TRBJ2-7; D unclear. CDR1 and CDR2 from the germline V gene are SEHNR and FQNEAQ (reference sequence). V was trimmed by 4 bases and J by 2 bases, leaving 12 bases between them. The CDR3 contains 14 residues. The CDR3 region has the DNA TGTGCCAGCAGCTCTGGCGGCCACACCTACGAGCAGTACTTC. It is translated as CASSSGGHTYEQYF. Using reference TRBV7-9 and TRBJ2-7 for the parts outside the CDR3, the full variable domain is DTGVSQNPRHKITKRGQNVTFRCDPISEHNRLYWYRQTLGQGPEFLTYFQNEAQLEKSRLLSDRFSAERPKGSFSTLEIQRTEQGDSAMYLCASSSGGHTYEQYFGPGTRLTVT.